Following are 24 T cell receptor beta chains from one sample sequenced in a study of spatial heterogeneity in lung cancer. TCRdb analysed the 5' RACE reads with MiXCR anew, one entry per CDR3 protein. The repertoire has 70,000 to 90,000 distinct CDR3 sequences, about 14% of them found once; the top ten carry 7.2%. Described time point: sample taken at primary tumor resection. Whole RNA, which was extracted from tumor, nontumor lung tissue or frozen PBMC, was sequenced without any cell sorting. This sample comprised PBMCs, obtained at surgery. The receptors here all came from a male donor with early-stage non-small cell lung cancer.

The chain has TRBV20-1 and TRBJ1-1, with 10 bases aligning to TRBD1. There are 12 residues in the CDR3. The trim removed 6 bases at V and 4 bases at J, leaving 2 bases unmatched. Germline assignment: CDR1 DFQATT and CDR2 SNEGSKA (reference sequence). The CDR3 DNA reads TGCAGTGCAGGACAGGGGGGCACTGAAGCTTTCTTT. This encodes CSAGQGGTEAFF.

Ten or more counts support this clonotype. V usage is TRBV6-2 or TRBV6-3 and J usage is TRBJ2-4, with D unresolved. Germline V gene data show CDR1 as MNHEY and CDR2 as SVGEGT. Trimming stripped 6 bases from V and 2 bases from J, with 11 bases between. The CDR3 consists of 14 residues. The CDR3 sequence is CASRIEGSKNIQYF. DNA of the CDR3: TGTGCCAGCAGGATAGAAGGTTCCAAAAACATTCAGTACTTC.

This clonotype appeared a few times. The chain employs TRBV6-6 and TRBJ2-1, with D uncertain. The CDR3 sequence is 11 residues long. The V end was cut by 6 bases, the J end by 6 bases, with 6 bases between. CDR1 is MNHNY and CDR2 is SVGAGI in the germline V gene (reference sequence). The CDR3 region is CASRVVNEQFF. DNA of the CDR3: TGTGCCAGCAGGGTGGTCAATGAGCAGTTCTTC.

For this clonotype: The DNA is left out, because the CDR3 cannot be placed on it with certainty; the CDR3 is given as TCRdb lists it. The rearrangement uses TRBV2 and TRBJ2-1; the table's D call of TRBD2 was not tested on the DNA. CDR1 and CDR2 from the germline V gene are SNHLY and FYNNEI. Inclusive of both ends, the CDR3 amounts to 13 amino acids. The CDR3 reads CVSEVGSGSASFF.

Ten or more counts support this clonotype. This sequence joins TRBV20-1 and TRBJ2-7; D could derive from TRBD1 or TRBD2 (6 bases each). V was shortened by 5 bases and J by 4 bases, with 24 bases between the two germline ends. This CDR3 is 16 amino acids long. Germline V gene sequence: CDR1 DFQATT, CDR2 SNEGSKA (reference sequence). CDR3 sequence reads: CSALKGGVEDWYEQYF. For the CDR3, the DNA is TGCAGTGCTTTGAAGGGGGGAGTAGAGGATTGGTACGAGCAGTACTTC.

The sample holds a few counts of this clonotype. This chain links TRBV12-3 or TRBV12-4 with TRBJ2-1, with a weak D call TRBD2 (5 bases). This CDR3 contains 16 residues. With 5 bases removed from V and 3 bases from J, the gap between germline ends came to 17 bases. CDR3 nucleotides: TGTGCCAGCAGTCCCGACCTAGCCAAAGTCTACAATGAGCAGTTCTTC. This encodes CASSPDLAKVYNEQFF.

DNA for the CDR3: TGTGCCAGCAGTGACGCCAGGGCAGGTTACGAGCAGTACTTC. Translated, it gives CASSDARAGYEQYF. This chain links TRBV2 with TRBJ2-7, with D perhaps TRBD1 (5 bases). Trimming pared 3 bases from V and 4 bases from J, leaving 13 bases between. There are 14 residues in the CDR3. The germline V gene has CDR1 SNHLY and CDR2 FYNNEI. The full variable domain, completed using reference TRBV2 and TRBJ2-7, is EPEVTQTPSHQVTQMGQEVILRCVPISNHLYFYWYRQILGQKVEFLVSFYNNEISEKSEIFDDQFSVERPDGSNFTLKIRSTKLEDSAMYFCASSDARAGYEQYFGPGTRLTVT.

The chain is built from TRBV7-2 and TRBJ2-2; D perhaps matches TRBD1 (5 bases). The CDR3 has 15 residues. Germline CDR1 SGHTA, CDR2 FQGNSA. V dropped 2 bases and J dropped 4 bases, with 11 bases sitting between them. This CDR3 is CASSLFGQGTGELFF. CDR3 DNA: TGTGCCAGCAGCTTATTCGGGCAGGGCACCGGGGAGCTGTTTTTT.

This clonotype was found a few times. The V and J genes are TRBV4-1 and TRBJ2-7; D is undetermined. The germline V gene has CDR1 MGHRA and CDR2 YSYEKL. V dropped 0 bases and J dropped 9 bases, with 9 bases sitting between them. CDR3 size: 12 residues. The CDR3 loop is CASSQDRVVQYF. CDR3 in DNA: TGCGCCAGCAGCCAAGATCGGGTAGTGCAGTACTTC.

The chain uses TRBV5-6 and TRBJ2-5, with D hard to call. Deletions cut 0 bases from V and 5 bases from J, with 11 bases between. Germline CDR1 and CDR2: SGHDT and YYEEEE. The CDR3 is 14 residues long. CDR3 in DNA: TGTGCCAGCAGCTTGGAGGGCCTGGGGGAGACCCAGTACTTC. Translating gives CASSLEGLGETQYF.

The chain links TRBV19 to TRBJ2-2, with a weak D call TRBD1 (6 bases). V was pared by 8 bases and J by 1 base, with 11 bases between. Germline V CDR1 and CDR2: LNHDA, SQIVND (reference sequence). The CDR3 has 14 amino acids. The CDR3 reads CASLDRVNTGELFF. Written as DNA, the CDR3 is TGTGCCAGTCTGGACAGAGTGAACACCGGGGAGCTGTTTTTT.

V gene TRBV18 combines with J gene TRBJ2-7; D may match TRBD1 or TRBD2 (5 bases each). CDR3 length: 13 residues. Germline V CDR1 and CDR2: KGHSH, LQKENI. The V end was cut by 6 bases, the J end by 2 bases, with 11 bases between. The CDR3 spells CASSTGAAYEQYF. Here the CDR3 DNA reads TGTGCCAGCTCGACCGGGGCAGCCTACGAGCAGTACTTC.

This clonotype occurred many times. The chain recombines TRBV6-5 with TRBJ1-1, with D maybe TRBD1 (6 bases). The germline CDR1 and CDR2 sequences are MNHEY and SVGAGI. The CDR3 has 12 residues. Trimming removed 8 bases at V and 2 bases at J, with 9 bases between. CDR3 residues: CASWTVNTEAFF. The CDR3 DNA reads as TGTGCCAGCTGGACAGTCAACACTGAAGCTTTCTTT.

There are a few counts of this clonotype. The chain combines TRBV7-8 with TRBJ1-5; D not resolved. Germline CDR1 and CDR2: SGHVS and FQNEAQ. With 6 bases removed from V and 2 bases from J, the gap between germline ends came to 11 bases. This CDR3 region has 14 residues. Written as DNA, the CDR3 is TGTGCCAGCAGACTGGGGATAGGCAATCAGCCCCAGCATTTT. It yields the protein CASRLGIGNQPQHF.

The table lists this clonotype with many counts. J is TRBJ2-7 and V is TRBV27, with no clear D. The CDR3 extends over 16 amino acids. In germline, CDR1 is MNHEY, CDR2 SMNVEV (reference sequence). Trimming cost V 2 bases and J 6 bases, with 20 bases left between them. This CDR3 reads CASSLVSRTARVEQYF. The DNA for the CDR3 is TGTGCCAGCAGTTTAGTGAGTAGGACGGCAAGGGTCGAGCAGTACTTC.

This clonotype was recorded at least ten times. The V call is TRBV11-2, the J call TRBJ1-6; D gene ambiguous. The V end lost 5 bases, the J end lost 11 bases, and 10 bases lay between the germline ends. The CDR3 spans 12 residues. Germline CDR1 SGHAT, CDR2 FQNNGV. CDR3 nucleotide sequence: TGTGCCAGCAGCCTCGGGATAACACCCCTCCACTTT. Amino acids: CASSLGITPLHF.

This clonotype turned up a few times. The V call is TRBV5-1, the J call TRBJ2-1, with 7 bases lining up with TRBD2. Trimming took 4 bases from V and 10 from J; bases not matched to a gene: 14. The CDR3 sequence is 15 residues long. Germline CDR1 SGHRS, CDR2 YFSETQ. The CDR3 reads CASSREASGAGEQFF. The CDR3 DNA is TGCGCCAGCAGCCGGGAGGCGAGTGGGGCAGGGGAGCAGTTCTTC.

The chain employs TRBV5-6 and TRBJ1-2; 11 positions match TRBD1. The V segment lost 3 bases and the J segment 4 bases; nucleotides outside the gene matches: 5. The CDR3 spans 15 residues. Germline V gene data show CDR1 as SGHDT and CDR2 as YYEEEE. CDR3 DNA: TGTGCCAGCAGCTGGGGACAGGGGGTCAGCTATGGCTACACCTTC. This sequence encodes CASSWGQGVSYGYTF.

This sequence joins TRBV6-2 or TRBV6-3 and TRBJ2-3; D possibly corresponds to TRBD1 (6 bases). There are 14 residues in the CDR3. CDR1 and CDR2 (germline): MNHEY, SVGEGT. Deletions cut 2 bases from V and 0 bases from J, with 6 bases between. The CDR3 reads CASSYGQSTDTQYF. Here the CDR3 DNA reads TGTGCCAGCAGTTACGGACAGAGCACAGATACGCAGTATTTT.

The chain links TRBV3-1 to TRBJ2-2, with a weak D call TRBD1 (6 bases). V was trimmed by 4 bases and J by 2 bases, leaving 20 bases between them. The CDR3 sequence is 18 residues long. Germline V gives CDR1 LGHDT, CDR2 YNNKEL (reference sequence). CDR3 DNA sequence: TGTGCCAGCAGCCGTCTCAACCCGGCAGGGGTTAACACCGGGGAGCTGTTTTTT. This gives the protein CASSRLNPAGVNTGELFF.

The CDR3 coding sequence is TGTGCCAGCAGCTTACACAATGAGCAGTTCTTC. Its protein product is CASSLHNEQFF. This chain uses TRBV5-6 with TRBJ2-1; no clear D. Per germline, CDR1 SGHDT and CDR2 YYEEEE. Trimming took off 2 bases at V and 5 bases at J, with 2 bases between the two ends. The CDR3 is 11 amino acids.

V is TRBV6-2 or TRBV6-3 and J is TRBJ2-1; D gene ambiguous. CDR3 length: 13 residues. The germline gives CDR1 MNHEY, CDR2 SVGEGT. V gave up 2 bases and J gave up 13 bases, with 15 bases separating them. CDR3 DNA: TGTGCCAGCAGTTACCCGGGCCTCCCGGCCCAGTTCTTC. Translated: CASSYPGLPAQFF.

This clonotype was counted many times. The CDR3 sequence is CASSLFFQGDSSTDTQYF. CDR3 bases: TGCGCCAGCAGTTTATTCTTCCAGGGGGATTCTAGCACAGATACGCAGTATTTT. The J gene is TRBJ2-3, the V gene TRBV23-1; 7 positions match TRBD1. TRBV23-1 belongs to the ORF category, with a function that is uncertain. This CDR3 has 18 amino acids. V shed 5 bases, J shed 0 bases, and the junction held 14 bases outside the gene matches.

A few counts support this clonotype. The CDR3 reads CASGSGGGYTF. The CDR3 DNA follows: TGTGCCAGCGGCTCAGGGGGCGGCTACACCTTC. The chain combines TRBV12-3 or TRBV12-4 with TRBJ1-2; TRBD1 aligns across 8 bases. Trimming removed 8 bases from V and 8 bases from J; junction bases left unmatched: 4. The CDR3 is 11 amino acids.